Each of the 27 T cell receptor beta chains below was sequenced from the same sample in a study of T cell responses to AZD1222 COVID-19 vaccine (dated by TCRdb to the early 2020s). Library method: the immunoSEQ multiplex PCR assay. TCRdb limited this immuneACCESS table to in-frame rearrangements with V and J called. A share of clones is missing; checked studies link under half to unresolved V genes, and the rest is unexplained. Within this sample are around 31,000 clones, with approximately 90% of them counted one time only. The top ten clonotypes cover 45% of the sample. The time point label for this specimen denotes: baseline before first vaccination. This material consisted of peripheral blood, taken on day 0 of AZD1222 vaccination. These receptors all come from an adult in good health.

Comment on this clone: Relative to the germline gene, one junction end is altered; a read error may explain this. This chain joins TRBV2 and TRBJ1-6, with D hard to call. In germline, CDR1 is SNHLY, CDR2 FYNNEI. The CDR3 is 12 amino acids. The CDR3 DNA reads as TGTGCCAGCAGTGAAGGCAGTCTCGGTCGATCCTTT. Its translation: CASSEGSLGRSF.

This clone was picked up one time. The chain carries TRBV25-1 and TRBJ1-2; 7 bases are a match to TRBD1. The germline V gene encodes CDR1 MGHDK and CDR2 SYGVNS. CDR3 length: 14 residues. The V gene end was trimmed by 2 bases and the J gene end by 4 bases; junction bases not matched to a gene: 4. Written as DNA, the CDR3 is TGTGCCAGCAGTGAACCGGGACAGTTCTATGGCTACACCTTC. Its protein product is CASSEPGQFYGYTF.

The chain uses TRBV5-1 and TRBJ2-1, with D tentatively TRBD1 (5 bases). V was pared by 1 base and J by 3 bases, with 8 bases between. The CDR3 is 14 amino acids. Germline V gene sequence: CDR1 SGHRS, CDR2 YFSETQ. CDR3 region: CASSLSQGYNEQFF. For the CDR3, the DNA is TGCGCCAGCAGCTTGAGTCAGGGCTACAATGAGCAGTTCTTC.

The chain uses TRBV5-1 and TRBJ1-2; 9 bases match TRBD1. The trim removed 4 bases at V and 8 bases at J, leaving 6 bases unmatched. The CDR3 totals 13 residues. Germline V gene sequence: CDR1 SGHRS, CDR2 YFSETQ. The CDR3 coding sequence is TGCGCCAGCAGCCCACAGGGGGCAGGAGGCTACACCTTC. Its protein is CASSPQGAGGYTF.

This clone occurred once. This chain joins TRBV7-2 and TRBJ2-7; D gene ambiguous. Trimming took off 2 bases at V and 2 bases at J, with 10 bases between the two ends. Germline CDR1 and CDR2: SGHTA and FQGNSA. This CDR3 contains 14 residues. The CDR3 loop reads CASSLRGTTYEQYF. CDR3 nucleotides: TGTGCCAGCAGCTTACGTGGCACAACCTACGAGCAGTACTTC.

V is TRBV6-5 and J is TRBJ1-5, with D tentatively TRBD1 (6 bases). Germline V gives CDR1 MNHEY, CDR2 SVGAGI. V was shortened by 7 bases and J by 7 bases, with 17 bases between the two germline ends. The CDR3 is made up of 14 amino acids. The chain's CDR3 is CASNWEGGDQPQHF. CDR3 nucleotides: TGTGCCAGCAATTGGGAGGGGGGAGACCAGCCCCAGCATTTT.

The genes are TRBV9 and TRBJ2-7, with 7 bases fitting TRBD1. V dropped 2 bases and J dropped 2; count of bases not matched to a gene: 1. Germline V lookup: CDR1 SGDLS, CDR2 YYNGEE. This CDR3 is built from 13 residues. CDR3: CASSVTGTYEQYF. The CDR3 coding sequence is TGTGCCAGCAGCGTGACAGGGACCTACGAGCAGTACTTC.

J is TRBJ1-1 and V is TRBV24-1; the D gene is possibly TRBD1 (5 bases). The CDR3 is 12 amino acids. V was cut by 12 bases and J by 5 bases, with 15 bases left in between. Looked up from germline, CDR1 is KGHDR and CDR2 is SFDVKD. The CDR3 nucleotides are TGTGCCCGGGGAGTTCGGGGGACTGAAGCTTTCTTT. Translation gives CARGVRGTEAFF.

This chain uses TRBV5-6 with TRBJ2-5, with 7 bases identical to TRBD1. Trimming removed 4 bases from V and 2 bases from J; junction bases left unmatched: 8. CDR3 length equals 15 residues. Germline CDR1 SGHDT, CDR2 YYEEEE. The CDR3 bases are TGTGCCAGCAGCGCGCTGGGGACAGCACAAGAGACCCAGTACTTC. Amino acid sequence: CASSALGTAQETQYF.

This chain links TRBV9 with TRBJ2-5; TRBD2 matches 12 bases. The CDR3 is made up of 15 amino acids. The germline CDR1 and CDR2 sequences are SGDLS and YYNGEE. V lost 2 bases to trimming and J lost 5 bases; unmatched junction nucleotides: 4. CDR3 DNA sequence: TGTGCCAGCAGCGTTCTCGGACTAGCGGGGGAGACCCAGTACTTC. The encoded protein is CASSVLGLAGETQYF.

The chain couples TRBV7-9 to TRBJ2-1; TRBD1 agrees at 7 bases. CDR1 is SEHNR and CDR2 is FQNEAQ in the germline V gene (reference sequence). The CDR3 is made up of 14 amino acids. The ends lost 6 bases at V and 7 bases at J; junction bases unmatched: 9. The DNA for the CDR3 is TGTGCCAGCAGACCCGGGACAGTCACGAATGAGCAGTTCTTC. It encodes CASRPGTVTNEQFF.

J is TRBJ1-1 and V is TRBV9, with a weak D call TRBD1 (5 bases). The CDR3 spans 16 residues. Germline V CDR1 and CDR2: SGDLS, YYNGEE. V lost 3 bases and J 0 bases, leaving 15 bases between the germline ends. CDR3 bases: TGTGCCAGCAGCGCCCCTGGGGGGGACTTGAACACTGAAGCTTTCTTT. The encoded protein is CASSAPGGDLNTEAFF.

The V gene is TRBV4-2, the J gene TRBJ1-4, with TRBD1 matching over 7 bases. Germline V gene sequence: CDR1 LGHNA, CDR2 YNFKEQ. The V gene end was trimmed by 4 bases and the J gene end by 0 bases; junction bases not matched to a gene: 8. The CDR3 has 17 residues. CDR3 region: CASSRTGATATNEKLFF. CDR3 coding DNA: TGTGCCAGCAGCCGGACAGGCGCCACTGCAACTAATGAAAAACTGTTTTTT.

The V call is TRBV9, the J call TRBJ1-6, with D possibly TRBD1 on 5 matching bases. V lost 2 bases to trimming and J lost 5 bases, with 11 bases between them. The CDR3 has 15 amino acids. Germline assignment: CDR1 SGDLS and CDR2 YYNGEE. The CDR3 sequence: CASSVTGTDNSPLHF. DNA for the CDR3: TGTGCCAGCAGCGTGACCGGGACGGATAATTCACCCCTCCACTTT.

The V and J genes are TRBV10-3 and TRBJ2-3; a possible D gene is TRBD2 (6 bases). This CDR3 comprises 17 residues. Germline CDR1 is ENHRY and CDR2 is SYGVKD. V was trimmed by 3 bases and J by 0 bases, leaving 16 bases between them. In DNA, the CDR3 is TGTGCCATCAGTGACCACAAGGAGGGGACGAGCACAGATACGCAGTATTTT. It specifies CAISDHKEGTSTDTQYF.

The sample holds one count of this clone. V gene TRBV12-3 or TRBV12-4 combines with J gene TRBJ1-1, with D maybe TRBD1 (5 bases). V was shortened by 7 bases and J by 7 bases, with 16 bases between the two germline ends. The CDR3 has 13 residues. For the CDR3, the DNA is TGTGCCAGCATGCCCGGGACCCCGCTTGAAGCTTTCTTT. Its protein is CASMPGTPLEAFF.

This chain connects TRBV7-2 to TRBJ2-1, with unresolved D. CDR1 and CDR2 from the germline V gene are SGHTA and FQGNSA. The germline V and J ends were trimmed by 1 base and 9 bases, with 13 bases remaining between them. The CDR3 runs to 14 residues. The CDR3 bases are TGTGCCAGCAGCTTAGACTGGCCTGCAGGTGAGCAGTTCTTC. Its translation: CASSLDWPAGEQFF.

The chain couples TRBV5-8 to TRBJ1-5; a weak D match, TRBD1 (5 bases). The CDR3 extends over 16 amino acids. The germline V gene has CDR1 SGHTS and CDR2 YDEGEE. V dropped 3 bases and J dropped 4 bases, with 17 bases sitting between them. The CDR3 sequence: CASSSPSGTRNQPQHF. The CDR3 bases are TGTGCCAGCAGCTCGCCCTCCGGGACGCGAAATCAGCCCCAGCATTTT.

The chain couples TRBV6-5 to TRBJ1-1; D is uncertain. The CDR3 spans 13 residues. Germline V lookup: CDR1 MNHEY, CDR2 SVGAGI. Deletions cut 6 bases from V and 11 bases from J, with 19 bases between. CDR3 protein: CASSRGEGREAFF. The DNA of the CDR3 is TGTGCCAGCAGCCGAGGCGAGGGAAGGGAGGCTTTCTTT.

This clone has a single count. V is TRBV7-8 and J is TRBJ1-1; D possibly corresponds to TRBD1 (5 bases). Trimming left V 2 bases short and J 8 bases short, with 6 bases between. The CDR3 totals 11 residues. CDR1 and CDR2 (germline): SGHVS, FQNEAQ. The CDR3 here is CASSLKGEAFF. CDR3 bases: TGTGCCAGCAGCTTAAAGGGGGAAGCTTTCTTT.

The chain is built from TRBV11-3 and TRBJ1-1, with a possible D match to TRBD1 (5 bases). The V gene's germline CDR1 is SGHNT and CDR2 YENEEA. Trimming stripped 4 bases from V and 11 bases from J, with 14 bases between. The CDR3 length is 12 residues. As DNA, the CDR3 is TGTGCCAGCAGCTCGGCCGACAGTCGGGCTTTCTTT. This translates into CASSSADSRAFF. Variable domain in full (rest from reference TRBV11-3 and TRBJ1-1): EAGVVQSPRYKIIEKKQPVAFWCNPISGHNTLYWYLQNLGQGPELLIRYENEEAVDDSQLPKDRFSAERLKGVDSTLKIQPAELGDSAVYLCASSSADSRAFFGQGTRLTVV.

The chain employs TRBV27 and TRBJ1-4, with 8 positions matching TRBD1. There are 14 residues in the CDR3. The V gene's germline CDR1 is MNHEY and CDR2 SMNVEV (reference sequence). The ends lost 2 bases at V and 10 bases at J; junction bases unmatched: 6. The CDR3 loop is CASSLRDRLGKLFF. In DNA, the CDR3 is TGTGCCAGCAGTTTAAGGGACAGGCTCGGAAAACTGTTTTTT.

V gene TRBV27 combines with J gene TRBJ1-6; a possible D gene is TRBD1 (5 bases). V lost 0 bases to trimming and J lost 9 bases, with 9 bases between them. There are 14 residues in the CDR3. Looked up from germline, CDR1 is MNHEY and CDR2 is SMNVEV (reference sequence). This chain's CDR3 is CASSLSGGGSPLHF. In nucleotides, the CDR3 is TGTGCCAGCAGTTTATCCGGGGGAGGTTCACCCCTCCACTTT.

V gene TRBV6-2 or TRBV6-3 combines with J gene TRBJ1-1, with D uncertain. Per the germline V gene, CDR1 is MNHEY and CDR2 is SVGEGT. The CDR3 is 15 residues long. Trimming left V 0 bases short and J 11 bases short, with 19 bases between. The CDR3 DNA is TGTGCCAGCAGTTACTCGATCTGGGGTTCGGGGTCTGCTTTCTTT. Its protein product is CASSYSIWGSGSAFF.

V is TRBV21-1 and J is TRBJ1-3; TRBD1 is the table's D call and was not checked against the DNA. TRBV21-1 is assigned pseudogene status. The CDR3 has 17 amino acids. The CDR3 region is CASSNLRQGVCGNTIYF. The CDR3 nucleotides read TGTGCCAGCAGCAACTTAAGACAGGGTGTATGTGGAAACACCATATATTTT.

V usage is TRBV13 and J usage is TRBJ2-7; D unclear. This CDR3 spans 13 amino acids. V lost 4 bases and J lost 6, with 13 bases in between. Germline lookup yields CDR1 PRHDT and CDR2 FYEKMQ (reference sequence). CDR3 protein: CASSSYSTVEQYF. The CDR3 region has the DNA TGTGCCAGCAGCTCCTATTCTACAGTCGAGCAGTACTTC.

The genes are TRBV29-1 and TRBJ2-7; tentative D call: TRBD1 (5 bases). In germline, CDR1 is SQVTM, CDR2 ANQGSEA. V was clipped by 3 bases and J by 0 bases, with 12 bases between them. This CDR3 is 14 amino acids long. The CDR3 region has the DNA TGCAGCGTTGACTCGAGTCAGGGCTCCTACGAGCAGTACTTC. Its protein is CSVDSSQGSYEQYF.